This T cell receptor beta chain was sequenced for a study of blood T cell repertoires in COVID-19. Germline V lookup: CDR1 LGHNA, CDR2 YSLEER. This CDR3 has 17 amino acids. Trimming took 4 bases from V and 0 from J; bases not matched to a gene: 10. Assay used: immunoSEQ multiplex PCR; TCRdb lists only in-frame clones, some missing. The sample has about 210,000 clones, over 80% seen once. The receptor was derived from a man aged 18 to 30 with acute COVID-19. What was sequenced was PBMCs or T cells enriched from blood (not recorded which). This chain links TRBV4-3 with TRBJ2-3; 7 bases line up with TRBD2. In DNA, the CDR3 is TGCGCCAGCAGCCGAACCCTAGCGGTGTCTAGCACAGATACGCAGTATTTT. This encodes CASSRTLAVSSTDTQYF.